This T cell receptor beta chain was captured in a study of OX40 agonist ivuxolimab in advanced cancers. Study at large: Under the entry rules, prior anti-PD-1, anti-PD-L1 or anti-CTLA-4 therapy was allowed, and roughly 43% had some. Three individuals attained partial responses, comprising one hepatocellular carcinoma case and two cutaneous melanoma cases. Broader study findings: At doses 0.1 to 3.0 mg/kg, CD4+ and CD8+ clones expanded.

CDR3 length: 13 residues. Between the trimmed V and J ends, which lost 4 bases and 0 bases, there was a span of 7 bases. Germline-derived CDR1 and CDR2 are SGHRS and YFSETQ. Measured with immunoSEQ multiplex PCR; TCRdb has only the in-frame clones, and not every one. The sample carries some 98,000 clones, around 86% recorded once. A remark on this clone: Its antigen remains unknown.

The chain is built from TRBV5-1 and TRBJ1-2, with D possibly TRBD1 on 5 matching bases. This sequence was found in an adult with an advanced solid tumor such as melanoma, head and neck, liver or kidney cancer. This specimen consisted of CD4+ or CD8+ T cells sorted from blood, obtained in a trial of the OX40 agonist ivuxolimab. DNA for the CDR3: TGCGCCAGCAGCCCGGGGGCTAACTATGGCTACACCTTC. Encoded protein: CASSPGANYGYTF.